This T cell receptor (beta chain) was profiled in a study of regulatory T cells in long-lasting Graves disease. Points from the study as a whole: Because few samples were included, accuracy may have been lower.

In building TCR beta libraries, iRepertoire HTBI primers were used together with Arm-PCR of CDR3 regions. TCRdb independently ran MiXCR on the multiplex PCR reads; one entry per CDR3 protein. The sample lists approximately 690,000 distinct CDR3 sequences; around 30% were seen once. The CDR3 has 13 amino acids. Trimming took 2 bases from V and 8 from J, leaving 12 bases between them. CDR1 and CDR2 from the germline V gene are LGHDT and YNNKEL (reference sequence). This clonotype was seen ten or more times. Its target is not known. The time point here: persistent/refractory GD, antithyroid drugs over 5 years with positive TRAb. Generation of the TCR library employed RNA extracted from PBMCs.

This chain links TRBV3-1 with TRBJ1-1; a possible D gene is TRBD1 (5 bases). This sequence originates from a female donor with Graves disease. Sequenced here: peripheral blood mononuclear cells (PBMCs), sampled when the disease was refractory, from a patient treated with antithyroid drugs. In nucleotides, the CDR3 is TGTGCCAGCAGCCAATCACCGTGGGGGGAAGCTTTCTTT. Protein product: CASSQSPWGEAFF.